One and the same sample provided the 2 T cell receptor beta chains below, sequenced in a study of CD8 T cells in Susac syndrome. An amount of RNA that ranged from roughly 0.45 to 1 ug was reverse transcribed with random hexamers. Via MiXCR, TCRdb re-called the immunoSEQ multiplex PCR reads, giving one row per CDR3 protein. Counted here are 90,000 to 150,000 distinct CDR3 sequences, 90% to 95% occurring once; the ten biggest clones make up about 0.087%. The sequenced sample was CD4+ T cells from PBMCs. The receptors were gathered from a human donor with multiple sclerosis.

The CDR3 loop reads CASRQGAYSPLHF. The CDR3 bases are TGTGCCAGCAGACAGGGGGCATATTCACCCCTCCACTTT. This chain uses TRBV12-3 or TRBV12-4 with TRBJ1-6, with TRBD1 identical over 9 bases. V shed 6 bases and J 8 bases; nucleotides not matched to a gene: 2. The CDR3 sequence is 13 residues long.

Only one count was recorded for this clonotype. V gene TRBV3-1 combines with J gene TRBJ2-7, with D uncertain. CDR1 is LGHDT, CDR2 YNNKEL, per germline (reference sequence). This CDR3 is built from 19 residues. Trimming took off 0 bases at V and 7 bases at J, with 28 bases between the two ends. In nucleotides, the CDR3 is TGTGCCAGCAGCCAAGATCTTTCGTTTTCGGGCGTGTGGGCGAGGGAGCAGTACTTC. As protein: CASSQDLSFSGVWAREQYF.